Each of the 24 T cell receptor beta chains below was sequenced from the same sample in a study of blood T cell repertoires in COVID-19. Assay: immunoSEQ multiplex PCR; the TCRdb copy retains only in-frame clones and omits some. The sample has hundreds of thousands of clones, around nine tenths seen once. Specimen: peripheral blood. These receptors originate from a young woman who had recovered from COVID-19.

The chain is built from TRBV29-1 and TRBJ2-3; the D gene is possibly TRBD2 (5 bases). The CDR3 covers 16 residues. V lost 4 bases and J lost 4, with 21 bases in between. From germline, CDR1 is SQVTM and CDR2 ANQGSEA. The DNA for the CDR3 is TGCAGCGTTGTTTGGGGTCATAGCGTAAGGTCAGATACGCAGTATTTT. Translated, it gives CSVVWGHSVRSDTQYF.

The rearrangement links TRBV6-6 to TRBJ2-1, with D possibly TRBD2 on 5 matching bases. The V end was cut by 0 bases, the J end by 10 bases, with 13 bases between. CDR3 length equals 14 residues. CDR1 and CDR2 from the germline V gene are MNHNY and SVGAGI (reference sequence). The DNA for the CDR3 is TGTGCCAGCAGTTACTCGTCGGGCGGAGGCGAGCAGTTCTTC. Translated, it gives CASSYSSGGGEQFF.

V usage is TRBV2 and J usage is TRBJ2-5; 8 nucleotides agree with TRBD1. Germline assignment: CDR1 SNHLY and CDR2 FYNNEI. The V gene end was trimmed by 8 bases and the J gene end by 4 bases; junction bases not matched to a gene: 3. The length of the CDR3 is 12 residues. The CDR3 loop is CASSGQGETQYF. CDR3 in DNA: TGTGCCAGCTCCGGACAGGGAGAGACCCAGTACTTC.

In DNA form, the CDR3 reads TGTGCCAGCAGCCGACCTCGGCGGGAAGGAGATACGCAGTATTTT. Translated: CASSRPRREGDTQYF. This chain links TRBV7-9 with TRBJ2-3, with D perhaps matching TRBD2 (6 bases). Germline CDR1 reads SEHNR; CDR2 reads FQNEAQ (reference sequence). The germline V and J ends were trimmed by 5 bases and 5 bases, with 17 bases remaining between them. The CDR3 consists of 15 residues.

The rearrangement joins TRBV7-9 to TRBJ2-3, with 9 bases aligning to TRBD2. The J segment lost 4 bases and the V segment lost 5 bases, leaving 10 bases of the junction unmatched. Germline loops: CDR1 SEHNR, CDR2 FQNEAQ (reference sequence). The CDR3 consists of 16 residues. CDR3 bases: TGTGCCAGCAGCCTTGGGACACTAGCGGGTGCAGATACGCAGTATTTT. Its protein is CASSLGTLAGADTQYF.

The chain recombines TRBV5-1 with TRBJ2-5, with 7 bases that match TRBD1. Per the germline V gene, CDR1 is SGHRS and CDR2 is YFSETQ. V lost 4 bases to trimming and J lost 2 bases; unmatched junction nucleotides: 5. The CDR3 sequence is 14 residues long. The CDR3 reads CASSPGTAQETQYF. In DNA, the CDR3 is TGCGCCAGCAGCCCAGGGACAGCTCAAGAGACCCAGTACTTC. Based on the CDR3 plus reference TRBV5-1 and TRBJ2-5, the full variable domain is KAGVTQTPRYLIKTRGQQVTLSCSPISGHRSVSWYQQTPGQGLQFLFEYFSETQRNKGNFPGRFSGRQFSNSRSEMNVSTLELGDSALYLCASSPGTAQETQYFGPGTRLLVL.

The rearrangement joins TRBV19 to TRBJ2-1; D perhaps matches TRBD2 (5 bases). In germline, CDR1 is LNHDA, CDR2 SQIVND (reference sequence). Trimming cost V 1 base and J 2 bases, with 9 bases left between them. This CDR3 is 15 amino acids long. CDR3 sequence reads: CASSIGRGPYNEQFF. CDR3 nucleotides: TGTGCCAGTAGTATAGGTCGAGGGCCCTACAATGAGCAGTTCTTC.

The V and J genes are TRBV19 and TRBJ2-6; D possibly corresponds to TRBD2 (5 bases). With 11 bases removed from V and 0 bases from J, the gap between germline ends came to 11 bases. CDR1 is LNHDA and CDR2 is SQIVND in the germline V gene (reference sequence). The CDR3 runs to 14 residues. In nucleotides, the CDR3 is TGTGCCGGCCGAGGGAACTCTGGGGCCAACGTCCTGACTTTC. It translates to CAGRGNSGANVLTF.

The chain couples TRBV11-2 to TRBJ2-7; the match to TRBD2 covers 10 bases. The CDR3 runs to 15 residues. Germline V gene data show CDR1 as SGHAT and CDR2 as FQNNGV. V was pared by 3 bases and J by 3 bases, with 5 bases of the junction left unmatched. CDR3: CASSFTGTSVYEQYV. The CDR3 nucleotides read TGTGCCAGCAGCTTCACCGGGACTAGCGTCTACGAGCAGTACGTC.

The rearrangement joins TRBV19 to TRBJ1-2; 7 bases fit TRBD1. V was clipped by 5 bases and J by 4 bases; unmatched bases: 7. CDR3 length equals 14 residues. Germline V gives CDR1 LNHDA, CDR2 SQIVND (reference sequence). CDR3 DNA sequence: TGTGCCAGTAGTCCGACAGGGACGCCCTATGGCTACACCTTC. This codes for CASSPTGTPYGYTF.

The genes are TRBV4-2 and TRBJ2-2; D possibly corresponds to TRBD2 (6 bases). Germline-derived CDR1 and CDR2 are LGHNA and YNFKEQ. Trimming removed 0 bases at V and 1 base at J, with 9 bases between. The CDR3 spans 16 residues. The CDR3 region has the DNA TGTGCCAGCAGCCAAGAGACGGGAGTGAACACCGGGGAGCTGTTTTTT. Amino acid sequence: CASSQETGVNTGELFF.

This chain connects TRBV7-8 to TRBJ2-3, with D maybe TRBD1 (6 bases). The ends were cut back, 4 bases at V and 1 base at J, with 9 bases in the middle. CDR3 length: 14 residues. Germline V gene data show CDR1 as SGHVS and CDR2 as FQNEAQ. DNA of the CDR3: TGTGCCAGCAGCTGGCGGACAGGCACAGATACGCAGTATTTT. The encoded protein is CASSWRTGTDTQYF.

The CDR3, as DNA: TGTGCCAGCAGCTACCGGGACAGGGGGTACAATGAGCAGTTCTTC. Translated: CASSYRDRGYNEQFF. The genes are TRBV7-2 and TRBJ2-1; 11 bases map to TRBD1. Germline assignment: CDR1 SGHTA and CDR2 FQGNSA. V was clipped by 4 bases and J by 4 bases; unmatched bases: 3. The CDR3 has 15 amino acids.

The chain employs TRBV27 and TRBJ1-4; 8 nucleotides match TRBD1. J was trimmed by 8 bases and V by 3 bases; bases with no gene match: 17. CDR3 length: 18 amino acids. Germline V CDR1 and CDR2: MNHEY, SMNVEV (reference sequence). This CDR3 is CASSLDSEPGQAGEKLFF. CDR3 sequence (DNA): TGTGCCAGCAGTTTGGATTCCGAACCGGGACAGGCCGGGGAAAAACTGTTTTTT.

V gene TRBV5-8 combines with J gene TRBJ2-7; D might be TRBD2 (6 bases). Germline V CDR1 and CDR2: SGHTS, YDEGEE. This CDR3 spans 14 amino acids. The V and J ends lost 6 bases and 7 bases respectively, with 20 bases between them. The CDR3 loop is CASMGPGVAPEQYV. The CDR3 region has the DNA TGTGCCAGCATGGGACCGGGAGTCGCGCCGGAGCAGTACGTC.

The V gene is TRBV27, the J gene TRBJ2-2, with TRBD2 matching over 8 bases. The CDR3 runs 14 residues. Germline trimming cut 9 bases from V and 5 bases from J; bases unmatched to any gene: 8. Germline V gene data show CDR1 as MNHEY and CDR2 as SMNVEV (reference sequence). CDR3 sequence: CASKAGGATGELFF. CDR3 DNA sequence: TGTGCCAGTAAGGCGGGGGGAGCGACCGGGGAGCTGTTTTTT.

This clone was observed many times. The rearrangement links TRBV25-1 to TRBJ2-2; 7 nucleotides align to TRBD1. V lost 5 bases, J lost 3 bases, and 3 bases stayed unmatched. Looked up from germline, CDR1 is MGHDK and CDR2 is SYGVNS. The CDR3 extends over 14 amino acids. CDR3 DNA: TGTGCCAGCAGTCGGCAGGGGGACACCGGGGAGCTGTTTTTT. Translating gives CASSRQGDTGELFF.

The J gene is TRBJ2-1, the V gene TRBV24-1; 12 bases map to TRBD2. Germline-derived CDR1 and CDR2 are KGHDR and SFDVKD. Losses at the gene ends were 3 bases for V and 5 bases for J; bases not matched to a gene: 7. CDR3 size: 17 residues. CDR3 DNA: TGTGCCACCAGTGATCCCGGGGGACTAGCGGGTCACAATGAGCAGTTCTTC. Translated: CATSDPGGLAGHNEQFF.

The CDR3 loop is CASSLLVAGDNEQFF. The CDR3 DNA follows: TGCGCCAGCAGCTTACTTGTAGCGGGAGACAATGAGCAGTTCTTC. V and J are TRBV5-1 and TRBJ2-1, with 9 bases aligning to TRBD2. The V gene end was trimmed by 2 bases and the J gene end by 5 bases; junction bases not matched to a gene: 5. There are 15 residues in the CDR3. Germline lookup yields CDR1 SGHRS and CDR2 YFSETQ.

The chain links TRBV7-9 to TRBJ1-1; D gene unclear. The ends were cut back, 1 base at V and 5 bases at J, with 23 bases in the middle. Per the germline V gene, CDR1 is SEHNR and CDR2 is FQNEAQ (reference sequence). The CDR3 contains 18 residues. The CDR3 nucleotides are TGTGCCAGCAGCTTAGTGTCAGTGTTCAACTCCTCGGGAACTGAAGCTTTCTTT. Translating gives CASSLVSVFNSSGTEAFF. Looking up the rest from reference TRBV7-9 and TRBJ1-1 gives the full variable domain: DTGVSQNPRHKITKRGQNVTFRCDPISEHNRLYWYRQTLGQGPEFLTYFQNEAQLEKSRLLSDRFSAERPKGSFSTLEIQRTEQGDSAMYLCASSLVSVFNSSGTEAFFGQGTRLTVV.

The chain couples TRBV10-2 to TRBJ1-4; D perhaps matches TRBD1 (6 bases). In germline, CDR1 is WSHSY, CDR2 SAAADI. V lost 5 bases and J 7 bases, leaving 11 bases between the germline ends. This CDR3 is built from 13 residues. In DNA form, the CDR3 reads TGCGCCAGCAGTACAGGGTCCCCTGAAAAACTGTTTTTT. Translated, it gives CASSTGSPEKLFF.

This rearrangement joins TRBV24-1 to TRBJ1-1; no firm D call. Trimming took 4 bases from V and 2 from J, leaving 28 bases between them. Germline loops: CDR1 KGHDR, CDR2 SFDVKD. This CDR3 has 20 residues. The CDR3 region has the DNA TGTGCCACCAGTGACCCCCGTTATCGGGGAGTCGGCAGGATCAACACTGAAGCTTTCTTT. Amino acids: CATSDPRYRGVGRINTEAFF.

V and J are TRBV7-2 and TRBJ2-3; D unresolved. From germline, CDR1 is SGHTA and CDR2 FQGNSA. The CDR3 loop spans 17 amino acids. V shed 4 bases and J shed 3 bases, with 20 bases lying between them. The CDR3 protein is CASSSRRSLGTTDTQYF. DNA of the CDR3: TGTGCCAGCAGCTCCCGAAGGAGCCTGGGTACAACAGATACGCAGTATTTT.

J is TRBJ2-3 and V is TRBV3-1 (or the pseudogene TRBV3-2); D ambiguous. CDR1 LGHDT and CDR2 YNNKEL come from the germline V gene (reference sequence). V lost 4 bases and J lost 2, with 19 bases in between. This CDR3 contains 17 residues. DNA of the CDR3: TGTGCCAGCAGCCCCGTTGCGAGCGAGACCCACACAGATACGCAGTATTTT. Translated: CASSPVASETHTDTQYF.